The 26 T cell receptor beta chains given below trace back to one sample, sequenced in a study of shared clonotypes between healthy human individuals. TCRdb keeps only in-frame clones here, not all; method: immunoSEQ multiplex PCR. This table holds about 2 million clones, approximately 95% found once. CD45RO-negative, CCR7-selected cells formed the naive CD8 fraction, which excluded terminally differentiated effector memory CD45RA+ cells. What was sequenced was naive CD8+ T cells sorted from blood. These receptors were taken from a man aged 18 to 30 in good health.

The chain uses TRBV28 and TRBJ2-7; perhaps TRBD2 as D (5 bases). CDR3 length: 15 residues. Trimming cost V 10 bases and J 3 bases, with 22 bases left between them. In germline, CDR1 is MDHEN, CDR2 SYDVKM. The CDR3 DNA reads TGTGCCACCTCCCCCGCCGGGGAATCTGACTACGAGCAGTACTTC. This gives the protein CATSPAGESDYEQYF.

The chain recombines TRBV6-5 with TRBJ2-7, with a tentative D call TRBD2 (6 bases). CDR3 size: 14 residues. Germline CDR1 is MNHEY and CDR2 is SVGAGI. Trimming took 2 bases from V and 2 from J, leaving 10 bases between them. CDR3: CASSYGGAPYEQYF. For the CDR3, the DNA is TGTGCCAGCAGTTACGGCGGGGCCCCCTACGAGCAGTACTTC.

This chain links TRBV11-2 with TRBJ2-3, with 7 bases fitting TRBD2. The V and J ends lost 5 bases and 4 bases, in that order; junction bases with no gene match: 15. This CDR3 region has 17 residues. Germline assignment: CDR1 SGHAT and CDR2 FQNNGV. CDR3 protein: CASSPPEGGSLPDTQYF. The CDR3, as DNA: TGTGCCAGCAGCCCCCCGGAGGGCGGGAGTCTCCCAGATACGCAGTATTTT.

This chain uses TRBV10-2 with TRBJ1-5; TRBD1 agrees at 7 bases. The CDR3 contains 13 residues. Germline V gives CDR1 WSHSY, CDR2 SAAADI. With 6 bases clipped from V and 3 bases from J, the junction kept 2 bases outside the gene matches. DNA of the CDR3: TGCGCCAGCAGCAGGGGGGACAATCAGCCCCAGCATTTT. This translates into CASSRGDNQPQHF.

This clone was seen a single time. The chain links TRBV6-5 to TRBJ1-2; 9 nucleotides align to TRBD1. Per the germline V gene, CDR1 is MNHEY and CDR2 is SVGAGI. After removal of 1 base from V and 6 bases from J, the junction contained 3 bases not matched to a gene. The CDR3 is 14 amino acids. This chain's CDR3 is CASSYFGTGNGYTF. The CDR3 DNA reads TGTGCCAGCAGTTACTTCGGGACAGGGAATGGCTACACCTTC.

With regard to this clone: The same CDR3 is also encoded by other DNA sequences in this sample. The genes are TRBV11-2 and TRBJ2-7; D gene ambiguous. The CDR3 consists of 13 residues. V lost 5 bases, J lost 2 bases, and 10 bases lay in between. CDR1 and CDR2 from the germline V gene are SGHAT and FQNNGV. The CDR3 nucleotides are TGTGCCAGCAGCCTAGGACCGACCTACGAGCAGTACTTC. Its protein product is CASSLGPTYEQYF. The full variable domain, with the rest looked up from reference TRBV11-2 and TRBJ2-7, is EAGVAQSPRYKIIEKRQSVAFWCNPISGHATLYWYQQILGQGPKLLIQFQNNGVVDDSQLPKDRFSAERLKGVDSTLKIQPAKLEDSAVYLCASSLGPTYEQYFGPGTRLTVT.

As to this clone: Other DNA sequences in this specimen translate into the identical CDR3. This chain uses TRBV6-5 with TRBJ2-7; D gene unclear. V lost 5 bases to trimming and J lost 3 bases, with 5 bases between them. Germline lookup yields CDR1 MNHEY and CDR2 SVGAGI. CDR3 size: 11 residues. CDR3 sequence reads: CASSASYEQYF. The CDR3 DNA reads as TGTGCCAGCAGTGCCAGCTACGAGCAGTACTTC.

A note on this clone: One junction end does not reproduce the germline sequence, and a read error may be involved. V and J are TRBV9 and TRBJ2-4; D assignment may be TRBD1 or TRBD2 (5 bases each). This CDR3 comprises 16 residues. Germline CDR1 is SGDLS and CDR2 is YYNGEE. CDR3 nucleotide sequence: TGTGCCAGCAGCGTCCCCGAGGGGCCAGCCAAAAGCATTCAGTACTTC. Translating gives CASSVPEGPAKSIQYF.

The chain has TRBV27 and TRBJ2-5; either TRBD1 or TRBD2 may fit D (5 bases each). Germline assignment: CDR1 MNHEY and CDR2 SMNVEV (reference sequence). The CDR3 has 14 amino acids. Trimming stripped 4 bases from V and 5 bases from J, with 14 bases between. The CDR3 region has the DNA TGTGCCAGCAGTTACACCGGGACCACGGAGACCCAGTACTTC. Amino acids: CASSYTGTTETQYF.

This sequence joins TRBV9 and TRBJ2-3; D unresolved. The V gene lost 0 bases and the J gene lost 2 bases, with 4 bases spanning the gap. The CDR3 totals 13 residues. From germline, CDR1 is SGDLS and CDR2 YYNGEE. In DNA, the CDR3 is TGTGCCAGCAGCGTAGTCGACACAGATACGCAGTATTTT. It yields the protein CASSVVDTDTQYF.

The chain joins TRBV11-2 to TRBJ2-7; 7 nucleotides align to TRBD1. The CDR3 is 16 residues long. The ends lost 4 bases at V and 4 bases at J; junction bases unmatched: 13. The germline V gene has CDR1 SGHAT and CDR2 FQNNGV. In nucleotides, the CDR3 is TGTGCCAGCAGCTCTAAGTCCGGGACAGAACCTTACGAGCAGTACTTC. Residues: CASSSKSGTEPYEQYF.

Details on this clone: Other nucleotide sequences from this sample produce the same CDR3. V gene TRBV9 combines with J gene TRBJ2-7, with D uncertain. Germline lookup yields CDR1 SGDLS and CDR2 YYNGEE. This CDR3 comprises 13 residues. Trimming left V 2 bases short and J 1 base short, with 7 bases between. The CDR3 reads CASSVAPSYEQYF. For the CDR3, the DNA is TGTGCCAGCAGCGTCGCCCCGTCCTACGAGCAGTACTTC.

V and J are TRBV7-3 and TRBJ1-1; D might be TRBD1 (5 bases). Germline-derived CDR1 and CDR2 are SGHTA and FQGTGA. V lost 5 bases and J lost 3, with 13 bases in between. CDR3 size: 14 residues. CDR3 coding DNA: TGTGCCAGCAGCCCCGACAGCTCGTACACTGAAGCTTTCTTT. Its translation is CASSPDSSYTEAFF. The full variable domain, completed using reference TRBV7-3 and TRBJ1-1, is GAGVSQTPSNKVTEKGKYVELRCDPISGHTALYWYRQSLGQGPEFLIYFQGTGAADDSGLPNDRFFAVRPEGSVSTLKIQRTERGDSAVYLCASSPDSSYTEAFFGQGTRLTVV.

This chain joins TRBV19 and TRBJ1-1; D is perhaps TRBD1 (5 bases). Trimming took off 7 bases at V and 1 base at J, with 16 bases between the two ends. Germline CDR1 and CDR2: LNHDA and SQIVND (reference sequence). This CDR3 spans 15 amino acids. CDR3 residues: CASTAGLSGNTEAFF. DNA of the CDR3: TGTGCCAGTACCGCAGGGCTCTCGGGGAACACTGAAGCTTTCTTT.

This clone was picked up one time. This chain uses TRBV6-1 with TRBJ1-2; TRBD1 matches at 7 bases. The junction had 1 base not matched to a gene; V was cut back by 5 bases and J by 7 bases. The CDR3 extends over 11 amino acids. From germline, CDR1 is MNHNS and CDR2 SASEGT. The CDR3 nucleotides are TGTGCCAGCAGTTCAGGGGGTGGCTACACCTTC. Translation: CASSSGGGYTF.

The genes are TRBV27 and TRBJ2-7, with 8 bases fitting TRBD2. CDR1 and CDR2 (germline): MNHEY, SMNVEV (reference sequence). The CDR3 covers 17 residues. V lost 5 bases, J lost 0 bases, and 12 bases stayed unmatched. The CDR3 nucleotides are TGTGCCAGCAGTAGTACAGCGGGAGCCATCAGCTCCTACGAGCAGTACTTC. It is translated as CASSSTAGAISSYEQYF.

V gene TRBV7-9 combines with J gene TRBJ2-5, with D perhaps TRBD1 (6 bases). Germline CDR1 and CDR2: SEHNR and FQNEAQ (reference sequence). The CDR3 totals 18 residues. V shed 2 bases and J shed 0 bases, with 19 bases lying between them. The CDR3 here is CASSLQGSGQGYQETQYF. CDR3 coding DNA: TGTGCCAGCAGCTTACAAGGGTCGGGTCAGGGGTACCAAGAGACCCAGTACTTC.

This rearrangement joins TRBV28 to TRBJ1-3; TRBD1 is a possible D gene (6 bases). This CDR3 has 15 amino acids. Germline CDR1 and CDR2: MDHEN and SYDVKM. V lost 6 bases, J lost 1 base, and 13 bases lay in between. The CDR3 bases are TGTGCCAGCAGATTCCGGGGGGCGTCTGGAAACACCATATATTTT. Protein product: CASRFRGASGNTIYF.

The V call is TRBV27, the J call TRBJ2-1; maybe TRBD2 (5 bases). Between the trimmed V and J ends, which lost 4 bases and 5 bases, there was a span of 6 bases. Looked up from germline, CDR1 is MNHEY and CDR2 is SMNVEV (reference sequence). The CDR3 has 12 residues. CDR3 amino acids: CASSWGDNEQFF. The CDR3 region has the DNA TGTGCCAGCAGTTGGGGAGACAATGAGCAGTTCTTC.

This chain connects TRBV27 to TRBJ1-2; unclear D gene. Between the trimmed V and J ends, which lost 5 bases and 5 bases, there was a span of 18 bases. CDR1 MNHEY and CDR2 SMNVEV come from the germline V gene (reference sequence). CDR3 length: 15 residues. The CDR3 loop is CASSPSPHSGYGYTF. CDR3 nucleotides: TGTGCCAGCAGTCCTAGTCCGCACTCGGGGTATGGCTACACCTTC.

Concerning this clone: Other DNA sequences of this sample code for an identical CDR3. The chain joins TRBV29-1 to TRBJ2-7; 7 bases are shared with TRBD2. CDR1 and CDR2 from the germline V gene are SQVTM and ANQGSEA. V was clipped by 6 bases and J by 3 bases; unmatched bases: 2. The CDR3 spans 11 residues. The CDR3 is CSVGGSYEQYF. CDR3 coding DNA: TGCAGCGTCGGGGGGAGCTACGAGCAGTACTTC.

This chain joins TRBV2 and TRBJ2-1; TRBD2 aligns across 10 bases. This CDR3 region has 18 residues. The germline CDR1 and CDR2 sequences are SNHLY and FYNNEI. The junction had 13 bases not matched to a gene; V was cut back by 3 bases and J by 5 bases. As DNA, the CDR3 is TGTGCCAGCAGTGAGGGATCCGAAGCGGGAGGGCCAAACAATGAGCAGTTCTTC. Translation: CASSEGSEAGGPNNEQFF.

The V gene is TRBV7-9, the J gene TRBJ2-7; perhaps TRBD1 as D (5 bases). From germline, CDR1 is SEHNR and CDR2 FQNEAQ (reference sequence). This CDR3 has 15 amino acids. V was clipped by 5 bases and J by 3 bases, with 17 bases between them. CDR3 in amino acids: CASSPRQLTIYEQYF. The CDR3 nucleotides are TGTGCCAGCAGCCCGAGACAGCTTACTATCTACGAGCAGTACTTC.

The V call is TRBV7-9, the J call TRBJ2-7; D is perhaps TRBD2 (5 bases). V dropped 3 bases and J dropped 0 bases, with 18 bases sitting between them. There are 17 residues in the CDR3. Germline-derived CDR1 and CDR2 are SEHNR and FQNEAQ (reference sequence). CDR3 region: CASSFVPGVVDSYEQYF. CDR3 nucleotides: TGTGCCAGCAGCTTTGTCCCCGGGGTTGTGGACTCCTACGAGCAGTACTTC.

The chain has TRBV5-6 and TRBJ2-2; 7 bases line up with TRBD1. CDR3 length: 16 residues. The V gene's germline CDR1 is SGHDT and CDR2 YYEEEE. V was pared by 1 base and J by 6 bases, with 9 bases of the junction left unmatched. The CDR3 is CASSLWGTEYSGELFF. CDR3 coding DNA: TGTGCCAGCAGCTTGTGGGGGACAGAGTACTCCGGGGAGCTGTTTTTT.

V usage is TRBV5-6 and J usage is TRBJ2-7, with D hard to call. The V end lost 0 bases, the J end lost 4 bases, and 11 bases lay between the germline ends. This CDR3 has 14 amino acids. Germline V gene sequence: CDR1 SGHDT, CDR2 YYEEEE. DNA for the CDR3: TGTGCCAGCAGCTTGGCCAGCACACCTTACGAGCAGTACTTC. It encodes CASSLASTPYEQYF.